This TCR beta chain was documented in a study of T cell responses to AZD1222 COVID-19 vaccine. Turning to the study itself: Second-dose groups at about 4 or about 12 weeks were pooled.

This CDR3 comprises 14 residues. The V gene's germline CDR1 is MNHEY and CDR2 SVGAGI. Trimming pared 6 bases from V and 9 bases from J, leaving 15 bases between. General study points: Targets within unmutated variant regions were reportedly found for nearly half of spike-specific TCRs. Across spike, vaccine-associated CD4 TCRs were found, dominant at 160-218 and 743-854.

Produced via immunoSEQ multiplex PCR; TCRdb's table is partial and in-frame only. The repertoire holds approximately 110,000 clones, with around 90% as singletons. This clone was observed a handful of times. Its antigen is currently unknown. The chain joins TRBV6-5 to TRBJ1-6; D remains ambiguous. The sequence was collected from an adult in good health. The sample in question was peripheral blood, obtained on day 0 of AZD1222 vaccination. CDR3 in DNA: TGTGCCAGCAGCTCCTCGCGGCTCGGTTCACCCCTCCACTTT. It specifies CASSSSRLGSPLHF.